One sample yielded the 29 T cell receptor beta chains listed below, sequenced in a study of a mutant IDH1 vaccine in newly diagnosed glioma. Time point meaning: week 35, safety follow-up. Doses comprised 300 ug of mutant IDH1 20-mer peptide each, plus topical imiquimod. For these TCRs, the target antigens are not known. Generated by immunoSEQ multiplex PCR, the TCRdb table keeps only in-frame clones and is missing some. The profile shows tens of thousands of clones, 84% of them singletons. The sample consisted of PBMCs, taken from a glioma patient whose treatment included an IDH1 peptide vaccine. The receptors stem from a man aged 30 to 45 with glioma.

The V and J genes are TRBV18 and TRBJ2-7, with 9 nucleotides matching TRBD1. The CDR3 runs to 17 residues. CDR1 is KGHSH and CDR2 is LQKENI in the germline V gene. Trimming removed 3 bases from V and 5 bases from J; junction bases left unmatched: 14. The DNA of the CDR3 is TGTGCCAGCTCACCCCGGCCGCCGGGACAGGGATCGAACGAGCAGTACTTC. Its protein product is CASSPRPPGQGSNEQYF.

The chain couples TRBV11-2 to TRBJ1-2, with TRBD1 matching over 8 bases. Unmatched junction bases numbered 8, after V lost 5 bases and J lost 3 bases. Germline assignment: CDR1 SGHAT and CDR2 FQNNGV. The CDR3 loop spans 15 amino acids. CDR3 sequence reads: CASSIGQGRYYGYTF. The CDR3 DNA reads TGTGCCAGCAGCATTGGACAGGGCAGATACTATGGCTACACCTTC.

The rearrangement uses TRBV5-1 and TRBJ1-4; no clear D. CDR1 SGHRS and CDR2 YFSETQ come from the germline V gene. Between the trimmed V and J ends, which lost 0 bases and 4 bases, there was a span of 7 bases. The CDR3 has 14 amino acids. The CDR3 loop is CASSLEAINEKLFF. The CDR3 region has the DNA TGCGCCAGCAGCTTGGAAGCGATTAATGAAAAACTGTTTTTT.

In DNA, the CDR3 is TGTGCCAGCAGCTTCCCGGCGGGGGAGGGAGAAGATACGCAGTATTTT. Protein product: CASSFPAGEGEDTQYF. The rearrangement uses TRBV5-5 and TRBJ2-3, with 7 bases aligning to TRBD2. Germline CDR1 SGHKS, CDR2 YYEKEE (reference sequence). The J segment lost 5 bases and the V segment lost 2 bases, leaving 11 bases of the junction unmatched. The CDR3 sequence is 16 residues long.

This clone appeared a few times. The genes are TRBV28 and TRBJ1-5; D is possibly TRBD1 (5 bases). The V and J ends lost 3 bases and 0 bases respectively, with 9 bases between them. Germline lookup yields CDR1 MDHEN and CDR2 SYDVKM. CDR3 size: 15 residues. The CDR3 region is CASSFGHPSNQPQHF. CDR3 coding DNA: TGTGCCAGCAGTTTCGGACACCCTAGCAATCAGCCCCAGCATTTT.

This chain links TRBV7-8 with TRBJ1-1; D uncertain. CDR3 length: 13 residues. Trimming shortened V by 5 bases and J by 0 bases, and 7 bases separated the two germline ends. Germline V CDR1 and CDR2: SGHVS, FQNEAQ. The CDR3 spells CASSQTLNTEAFF. CDR3 coding DNA: TGTGCCAGCAGCCAAACCCTGAACACTGAAGCTTTCTTT.

The rearrangement uses TRBV10-3 and TRBJ2-5; D is unresolved. The J call may be wrong; the DNA end is better matched by TRBJ2-7. Per the germline V gene, CDR1 is ENHRY and CDR2 is SYGVKD. The CDR3 extends over 14 amino acids. The CDR3 loop is CAISESLSPYEQYF. The CDR3 nucleotides are TGTGCCATCAGTGAGTCGCTCTCCCCCTACGAGCAGTACTTC.

The chain couples TRBV19 to TRBJ1-5; D unresolved. The CDR3 is 14 amino acids. Germline V lookup: CDR1 LNHDA, CDR2 SQIVND (reference sequence). Between the trimmed V and J ends, which lost 6 bases and 4 bases, there was a span of 13 bases. The CDR3 protein is CASSFGLANQPQHF. CDR3 coding DNA: TGTGCCAGTAGCTTCGGGCTGGCTAATCAGCCCCAGCATTTT.

This rearrangement joins TRBV27 to TRBJ1-1, with D unclear. Trimming took off 1 base at V and 1 base at J, with 13 bases between the two ends. Germline CDR1 MNHEY, CDR2 SMNVEV (reference sequence). The CDR3 covers 16 residues. CDR3 nucleotide sequence: TGTGCCAGCAGTTTATTGTCAGTAGCAAAGAACACTGAAGCTTTCTTT. Amino acid sequence: CASSLLSVAKNTEAFF.

The chain uses TRBV4-2 and TRBJ2-2, with 7 positions matching TRBD1. The CDR3 sequence is 17 residues long. Germline V lookup: CDR1 LGHNA, CDR2 YNFKEQ. The ends lost 2 bases at V and 2 bases at J; junction bases unmatched: 8. The CDR3 DNA reads as TGTGCCAGCAGCCAATCTGAGACAGGGTATAACACCGGGGAGCTGTTTTTT. Translated, it gives CASSQSETGYNTGELFF.

This chain links TRBV7-9 with TRBJ2-1, with D uncertain. From germline, CDR1 is SEHNR and CDR2 FQNEAQ (reference sequence). The V end lost 2 bases, the J end lost 8 bases, and 16 bases lay between the germline ends. The CDR3 has 15 residues. CDR3 in amino acids: CASSLMSVRDDEQFF. The DNA of the CDR3 is TGTGCCAGCAGCTTAATGTCCGTCAGAGACGATGAGCAGTTCTTC.

Concerning this clone: This specimen includes other DNA sequences encoding the same CDR3. The V gene is TRBV7-8, the J gene TRBJ1-6; TRBD1 matches at 9 bases. CDR3 size: 16 residues. V was clipped by 5 bases and J by 7 bases; unmatched bases: 9. Per germline, CDR1 SGHVS and CDR2 FQNEAQ. This chain's CDR3 is CASSPTGGRGNSPLHF. CDR3 DNA sequence: TGTGCCAGCAGCCCCACAGGGGGCCGAGGAAATTCACCCCTCCACTTT.

This clone was picked up a small number of times. The chain combines TRBV7-2 with TRBJ1-1, with 7 bases lining up with TRBD1. Per germline, CDR1 SGHTA and CDR2 FQGNSA. This CDR3 region has 13 residues. Unmatched junction bases numbered 4, after V lost 4 bases and J lost 5 bases. The CDR3 is CASSSNRGTEAFF. CDR3 nucleotides: TGTGCCAGCAGCTCGAACAGGGGAACTGAAGCTTTCTTT. The full variable domain, rest sourced from reference TRBV7-2 and TRBJ1-1, is GAGVSQSPSNKVTEKGKDVELRCDPISGHTALYWYRQSLGQGLEFLIYFQGNSAPDKSGLPSDRFSAERTGGSVSTLTIQRTQQEDSAVYLCASSSNRGTEAFFGQGTRLTVV.

This chain connects TRBV7-2 to TRBJ1-1; possible D gene TRBD1, 5 bases. CDR1 and CDR2 from the germline V gene are SGHTA and FQGNSA. V dropped 6 bases and J dropped 0 bases, with 17 bases sitting between them. CDR3 length: 16 amino acids. The CDR3 DNA reads TGTGCCAGCAGAACCGATTCGACAGTCATGAACACTGAAGCTTTCTTT. This sequence encodes CASRTDSTVMNTEAFF.

The rearrangement links TRBV6-5 to TRBJ1-5; D unclear. The V and J ends lost 6 bases and 3 bases respectively, with 15 bases between them. CDR3 length equals 15 residues. Per the germline V gene, CDR1 is MNHEY and CDR2 is SVGAGI. The CDR3 DNA follows: TGTGCCAGCAGCCGCGTCGTAGGGTTCAATCAGCCCCAGCATTTT. It specifies CASSRVVGFNQPQHF.

The chain links TRBV5-1 to TRBJ1-1, with D hard to call. Germline lookup yields CDR1 SGHRS and CDR2 YFSETQ. V was clipped by 1 base and J by 6 bases, with 10 bases between them. This CDR3 is 13 amino acids long. The CDR3 sequence: CASSLLADSEAFF. In DNA form, the CDR3 reads TGCGCCAGCAGCTTGCTGGCAGACTCTGAAGCTTTCTTT.

This rearrangement joins TRBV15 to TRBJ1-2; 7 bases align to TRBD1. The V gene end was trimmed by 6 bases and the J gene end by 2 bases; junction bases not matched to a gene: 6. The CDR3 is made up of 14 amino acids. From germline, CDR1 is LNHNV and CDR2 YYDKDF (reference sequence). The CDR3 DNA sequence: TGTGCCACCAGAGAGACAGGGACCAACTATGGCTACACCTTC. It translates to CATRETGTNYGYTF.

DNA for the CDR3: TGTGCCAGCAGCGCCCCCTGGGCGCGCACTGAAGCTTTCTTT. Residues: CASSAPWARTEAFF. This chain joins TRBV5-6 and TRBJ1-1; D not certain. CDR3 length: 14 amino acids. Germline values: CDR1 SGHDT, CDR2 YYEEEE. Deletions cut 4 bases from V and 4 bases from J, with 14 bases between.

This clone was detected only a few times. The gene calls are TRBV19 and TRBJ1-5; no clear D gene. The V gene lost 11 bases and the J gene lost 0 bases, with 11 bases spanning the gap. Germline assignment: CDR1 LNHDA and CDR2 SQIVND (reference sequence). The CDR3 runs to 13 residues. This CDR3 is CASAEYSNQPQHF. The CDR3 nucleotides are TGTGCCTCCGCAGAGTATAGCAATCAGCCCCAGCATTTT.

The genes are TRBV5-5 and TRBJ2-7; D uncertain. The CDR3 contains 15 residues. V lost 0 bases and J 0 bases, leaving 10 bases between the germline ends. Per germline, CDR1 SGHKS and CDR2 YYEKEE (reference sequence). The CDR3 region is CASSLEGISSYEQYF. CDR3 in DNA: TGTGCCAGCAGCTTGGAAGGGATCAGCTCCTACGAGCAGTACTTC. The full variable domain, completed using reference TRBV5-5 and TRBJ2-7, is DAGVTQSPTHLIKTRGQQVTLRCSPISGHKSVSWYQQVLGQGPQFIFQYYEKEERGRGNFPDRFSARQFPNYSSELNVNALLLGDSALYLCASSLEGISSYEQYFGPGTRLTVT.

The chain recombines TRBV7-9 with TRBJ2-3, with D perhaps assigned TRBD1 or TRBD2 (5 bases each). The V gene's germline CDR1 is SEHNR and CDR2 FQNEAQ (reference sequence). The CDR3 sequence is 17 residues long. The ends were cut back, 7 bases at V and 0 bases at J, with 20 bases in the middle. The CDR3: CASTLGVTLSSTDTQYF. CDR3 nucleotides: TGTGCCAGCACTCTGGGGGTTACCCTATCTAGCACAGATACGCAGTATTTT.

The chain couples TRBV4-1 to TRBJ2-5; D unclear. Looked up from germline, CDR1 is MGHRA and CDR2 is YSYEKL. The ends were cut back, 0 bases at V and 4 bases at J, with 9 bases in the middle. The CDR3 sequence is 14 residues long. As DNA, the CDR3 is TGCGCCAGCAGCCAAGAATGGGTGGTAGAGACCCAGTACTTC. As protein: CASSQEWVVETQYF.

V and J are TRBV19 and TRBJ1-5, with 8 bases aligning to TRBD1. Germline CDR1 is LNHDA and CDR2 is SQIVND (reference sequence). CDR3 length: 15 residues. Trimming at V came to 8 bases and at J to 1 base, leaving 7 bases not matched to a gene. CDR3 protein: CASGQGAQSNQPQHF. CDR3 in DNA: TGTGCCAGTGGTCAGGGGGCGCAGAGCAATCAGCCCCAGCATTTT.

The chain employs TRBV5-4 and TRBJ1-3; 10 positions agree with TRBD1. Germline assignment: CDR1 SGHNT and CDR2 YYREEE (reference sequence). Losses at the gene ends were 4 bases for V and 2 bases for J; bases not matched to a gene: 6. The CDR3 has 16 residues. In DNA form, the CDR3 reads TGTGCCAGCAGCGAACGGACAGGGGGGGCTGGAAACACCATATATTTT. Translated: CASSERTGGAGNTIYF.

This chain links TRBV5-1 with TRBJ2-2, with 15 nucleotides matching TRBD2. Germline V lookup: CDR1 SGHRS, CDR2 YFSETQ. V shed 6 bases, J shed 7 bases, and the junction held 13 bases outside the gene matches. The CDR3 contains 18 residues. CDR3 coding DNA: TGCGCCAGCAAGTCCGGGACTAGCGGGGGGACCCGTATCGGGGAGCTGTTTTTT. Translating gives CASKSGTSGGTRIGELFF.

The chain uses TRBV19 and TRBJ2-4; TRBD2 matches 8 bases. The trim removed 5 bases at V and 6 bases at J, leaving 18 bases unmatched. Germline V lookup: CDR1 LNHDA, CDR2 SQIVND (reference sequence). The CDR3 has 18 amino acids. This chain's CDR3 is CASSLSPSRAGGLNIQYF. The CDR3 bases are TGTGCCAGTAGTCTTAGCCCATCAAGGGCGGGAGGCTTAAACATTCAGTACTTC.

This clone has more than one count but fewer than ten. The chain recombines TRBV11-2 with TRBJ1-1, with unresolved D. The CDR3 covers 13 residues. V shed 4 bases and J shed 2 bases, with 8 bases lying between them. Germline V gene lookup returns CDR1 SGHAT and CDR2 FQNNGV. The CDR3, as DNA: TGTGCCAGCAGCTACGGGGTTAACACTGAAGCTTTCTTT. Its translation: CASSYGVNTEAFF.

This clone was recorded once. The rearrangement joins TRBV25-1 to TRBJ1-2; 8 nucleotides agree with TRBD1. J was trimmed by 6 bases and V by 7 bases; bases with no gene match: 4. The CDR3 length is 12 residues. CDR1 is MGHDK, CDR2 SYGVNS, per germline. The CDR3: CASTQGAHGYTF. The CDR3 nucleotides read TGTGCCAGCACCCAGGGGGCCCATGGCTACACCTTC.

The J gene is TRBJ1-2, the V gene TRBV12-5; 9 bases are shared with TRBD1. The length of the CDR3 is 14 residues. V lost 6 bases and J lost 7; bases outside the gene matches: 9. Germline V lookup: CDR1 LGHNT, CDR2 FRNRAP. The CDR3 region has the DNA TGTGCTAGTGGGCGTACCGGGACAGGGAGTGGCTACACCTTC. As protein: CASGRTGTGSGYTF.